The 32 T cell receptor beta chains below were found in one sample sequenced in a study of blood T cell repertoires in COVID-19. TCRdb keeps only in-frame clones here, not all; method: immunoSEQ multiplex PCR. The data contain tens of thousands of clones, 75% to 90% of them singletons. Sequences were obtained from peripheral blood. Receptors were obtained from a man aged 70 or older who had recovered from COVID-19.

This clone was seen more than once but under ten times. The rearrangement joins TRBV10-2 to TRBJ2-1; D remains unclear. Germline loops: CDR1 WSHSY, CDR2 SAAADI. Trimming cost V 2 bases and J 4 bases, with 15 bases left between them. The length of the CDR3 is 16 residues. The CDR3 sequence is CASSEPQGAGYNEQFF. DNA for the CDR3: TGCGCCAGCAGTGAGCCCCAAGGTGCAGGATACAATGAGCAGTTCTTC.

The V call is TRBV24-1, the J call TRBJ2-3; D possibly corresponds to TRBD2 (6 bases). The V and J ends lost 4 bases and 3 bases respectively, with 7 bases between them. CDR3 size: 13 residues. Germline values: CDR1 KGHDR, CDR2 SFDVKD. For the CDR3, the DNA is TGTGCCACCAGTGAGGGGGGAACAGATACGCAGTATTTT. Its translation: CATSEGGTDTQYF.

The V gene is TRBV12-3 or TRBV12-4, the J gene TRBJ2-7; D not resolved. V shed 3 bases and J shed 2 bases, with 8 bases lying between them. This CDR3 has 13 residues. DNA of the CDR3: TGTGCCAGCAGTTTTGGCAATCCCTACGAGCAGTACTTC. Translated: CASSFGNPYEQYF.

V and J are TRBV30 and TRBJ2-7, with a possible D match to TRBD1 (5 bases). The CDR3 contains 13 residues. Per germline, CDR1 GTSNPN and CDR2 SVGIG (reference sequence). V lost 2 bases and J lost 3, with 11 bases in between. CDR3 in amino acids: CAWSRQGLYEQYF. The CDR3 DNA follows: TGTGCCTGGAGTAGGCAGGGTCTCTACGAGCAGTACTTC.

CDR3 protein: CASSSPPRGNYGYTF. In DNA form, the CDR3 reads TGTGCCAGCAGCTCCCCTCCCAGGGGAAACTATGGCTACACCTTC. V and J are TRBV7-2 and TRBJ1-2; a possible D gene is TRBD1 (6 bases). CDR3 length: 15 amino acids. Germline assignment: CDR1 SGHTA and CDR2 FQGNSA. V lost 4 bases, J lost 2 bases, and 14 bases lay in between.

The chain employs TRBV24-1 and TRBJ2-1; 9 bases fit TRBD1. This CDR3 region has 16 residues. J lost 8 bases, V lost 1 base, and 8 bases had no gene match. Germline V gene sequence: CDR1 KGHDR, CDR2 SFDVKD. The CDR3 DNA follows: TGTGCCACCAGTGATTTTGCGCGGACAGGGGTGGATGAGCAGTTCTTC. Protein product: CATSDFARTGVDEQFF.

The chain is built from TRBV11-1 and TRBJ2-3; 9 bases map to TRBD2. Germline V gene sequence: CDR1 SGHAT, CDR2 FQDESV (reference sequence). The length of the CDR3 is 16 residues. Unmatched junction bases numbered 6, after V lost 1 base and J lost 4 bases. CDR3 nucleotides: TGTGCCAGCAGCTTAGTAAGGACTAGCGACCCAGATACGCAGTATTTT. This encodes CASSLVRTSDPDTQYF.

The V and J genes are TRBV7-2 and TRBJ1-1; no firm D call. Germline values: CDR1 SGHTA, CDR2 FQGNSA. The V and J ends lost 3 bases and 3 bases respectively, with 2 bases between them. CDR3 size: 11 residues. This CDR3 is CASSFYTEAFF. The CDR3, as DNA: TGTGCCAGCAGCTTCTACACTGAAGCTTTCTTT.

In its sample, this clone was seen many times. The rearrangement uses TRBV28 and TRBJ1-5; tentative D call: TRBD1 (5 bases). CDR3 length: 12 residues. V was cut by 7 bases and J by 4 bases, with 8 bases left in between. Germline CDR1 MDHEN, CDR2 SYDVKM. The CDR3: CASTGGNQPQHF. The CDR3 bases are TGTGCCAGCACGGGGGGGAATCAGCCCCAGCATTTT.

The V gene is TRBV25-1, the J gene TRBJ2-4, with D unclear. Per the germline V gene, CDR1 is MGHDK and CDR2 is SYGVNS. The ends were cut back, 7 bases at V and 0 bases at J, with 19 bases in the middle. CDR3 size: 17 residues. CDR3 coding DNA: TGTGCCAGCAAGTCCCTAGTCGTGAGGTTAGCCAAAAACATTCAGTACTTC. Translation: CASKSLVVRLAKNIQYF.

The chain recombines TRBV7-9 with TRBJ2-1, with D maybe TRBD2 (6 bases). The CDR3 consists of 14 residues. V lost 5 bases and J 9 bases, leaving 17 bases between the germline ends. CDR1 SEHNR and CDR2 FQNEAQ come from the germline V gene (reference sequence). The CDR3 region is CASSATGGRIEQFF. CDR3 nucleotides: TGTGCCAGCAGCGCTACCGGGGGAAGGATTGAGCAGTTCTTC.

As DNA, the CDR3 is TGTGCCAGCAGCGACAGCACAACTAATGAAAAACTGTTTTTT. It yields the protein CASSDSTTNEKLFF. The chain has TRBV2 and TRBJ1-4; possibly TRBD1 for D (5 bases). The germline gives CDR1 SNHLY, CDR2 FYNNEI. V was shortened by 6 bases and J by 0 bases, with 8 bases between the two germline ends. This CDR3 is 14 amino acids long.

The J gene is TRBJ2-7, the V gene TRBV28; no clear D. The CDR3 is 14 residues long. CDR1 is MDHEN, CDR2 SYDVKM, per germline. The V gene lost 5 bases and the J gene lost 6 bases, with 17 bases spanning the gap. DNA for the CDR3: TGTGCCAGCAGTCCCCCCGAGGTGAGCCGCGAGCAGTACTTC. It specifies CASSPPEVSREQYF.

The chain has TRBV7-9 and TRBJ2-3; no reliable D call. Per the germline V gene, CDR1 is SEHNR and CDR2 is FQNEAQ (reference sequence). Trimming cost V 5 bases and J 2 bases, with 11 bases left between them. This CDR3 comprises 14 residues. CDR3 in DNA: TGTGCCAGCAGCAGAGAGGTGGACACAGATACGCAGTATTTT. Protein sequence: CASSREVDTDTQYF.

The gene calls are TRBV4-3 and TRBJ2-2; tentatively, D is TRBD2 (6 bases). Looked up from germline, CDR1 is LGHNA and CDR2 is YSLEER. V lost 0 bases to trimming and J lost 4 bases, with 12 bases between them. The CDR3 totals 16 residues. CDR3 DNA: TGCGCCAGCAGCCAAGATCACGGGAGCGTCACCGGGGAGCTGTTTTTT. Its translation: CASSQDHGSVTGELFF.

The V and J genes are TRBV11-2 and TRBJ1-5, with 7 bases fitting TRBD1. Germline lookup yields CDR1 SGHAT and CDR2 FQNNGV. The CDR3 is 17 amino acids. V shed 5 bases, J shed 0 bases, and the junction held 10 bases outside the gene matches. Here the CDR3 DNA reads TGTGCCAGCAGCCGAGGGACAGCTACCCATAGCAATCAGCCCCAGCATTTT. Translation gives CASSRGTATHSNQPQHF.

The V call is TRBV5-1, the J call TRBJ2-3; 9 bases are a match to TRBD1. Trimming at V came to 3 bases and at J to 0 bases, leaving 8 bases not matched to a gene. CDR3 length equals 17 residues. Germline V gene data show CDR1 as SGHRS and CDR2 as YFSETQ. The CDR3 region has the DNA TGCGCCAGCAGCTCTGGTTGGACAGGGGAAAGCACAGATACGCAGTATTTT. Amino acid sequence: CASSSGWTGESTDTQYF.

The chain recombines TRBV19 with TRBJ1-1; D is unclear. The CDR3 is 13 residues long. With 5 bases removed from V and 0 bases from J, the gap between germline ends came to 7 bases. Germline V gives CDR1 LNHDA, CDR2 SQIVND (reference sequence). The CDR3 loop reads CASSFSMNTEAFF. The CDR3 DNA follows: TGTGCCAGTAGTTTTTCTATGAACACTGAAGCTTTCTTT.

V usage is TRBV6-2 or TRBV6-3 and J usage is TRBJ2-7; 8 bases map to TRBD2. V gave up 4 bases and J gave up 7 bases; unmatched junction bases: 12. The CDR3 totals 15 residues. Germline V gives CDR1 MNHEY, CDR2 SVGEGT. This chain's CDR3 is CASSSPGGGKREQYF. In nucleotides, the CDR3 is TGTGCCAGCAGTTCCCCCGGGGGGGGCAAGCGGGAGCAGTACTTC.

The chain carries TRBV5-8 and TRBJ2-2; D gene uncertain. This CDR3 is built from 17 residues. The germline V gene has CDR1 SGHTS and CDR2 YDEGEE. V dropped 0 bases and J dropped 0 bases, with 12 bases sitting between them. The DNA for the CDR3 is TGTGCCAGCAGCTTGGTCCTCTCCGCTACGAACACCGGGGAGCTGTTTTTT. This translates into CASSLVLSATNTGELFF.

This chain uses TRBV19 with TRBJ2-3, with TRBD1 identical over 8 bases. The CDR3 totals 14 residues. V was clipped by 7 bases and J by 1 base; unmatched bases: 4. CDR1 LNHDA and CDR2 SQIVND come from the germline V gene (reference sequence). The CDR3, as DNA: TGTGCCAGTAAGGAGACAGGGGGCACAGATACGCAGTATTTT. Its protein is CASKETGGTDTQYF.

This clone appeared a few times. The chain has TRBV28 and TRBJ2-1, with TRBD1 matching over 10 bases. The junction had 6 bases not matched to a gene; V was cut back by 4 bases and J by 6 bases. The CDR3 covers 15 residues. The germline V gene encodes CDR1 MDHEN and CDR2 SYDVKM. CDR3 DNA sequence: TGTGCCAGCAGTTCTTGGACAGGGGGTTCCAATGAGCAGTTCTTC. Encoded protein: CASSSWTGGSNEQFF.

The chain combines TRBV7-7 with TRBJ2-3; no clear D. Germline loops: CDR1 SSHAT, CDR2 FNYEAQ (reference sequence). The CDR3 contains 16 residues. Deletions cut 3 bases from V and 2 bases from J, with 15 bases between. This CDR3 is CASSLPGPPDTDTQYF. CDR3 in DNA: TGTGCCAGCAGCTTGCCAGGCCCCCCTGACACAGATACGCAGTATTTT.

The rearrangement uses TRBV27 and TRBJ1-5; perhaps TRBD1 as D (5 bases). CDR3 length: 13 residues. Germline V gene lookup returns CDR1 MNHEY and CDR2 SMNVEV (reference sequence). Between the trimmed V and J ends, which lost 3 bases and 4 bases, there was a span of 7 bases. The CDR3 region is CASSFAGNQPQHF. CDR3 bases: TGTGCCAGCAGTTTCGCAGGGAATCAGCCCCAGCATTTT.

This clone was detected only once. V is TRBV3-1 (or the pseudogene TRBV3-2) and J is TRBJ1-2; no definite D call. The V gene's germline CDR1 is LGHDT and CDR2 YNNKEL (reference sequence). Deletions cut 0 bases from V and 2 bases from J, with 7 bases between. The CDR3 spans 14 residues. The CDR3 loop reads CASSQDLQNYGYTF. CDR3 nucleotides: TGTGCCAGCAGCCAAGATCTACAGAACTATGGCTACACCTTC.

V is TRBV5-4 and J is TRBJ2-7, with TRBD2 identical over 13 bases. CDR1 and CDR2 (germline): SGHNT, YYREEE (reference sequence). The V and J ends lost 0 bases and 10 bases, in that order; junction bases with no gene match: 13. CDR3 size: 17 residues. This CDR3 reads CASSLAPRTSGSWVQYF. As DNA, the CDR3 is TGTGCCAGCAGCTTGGCCCCGAGGACTAGCGGGAGCTGGGTACAGTACTTC.

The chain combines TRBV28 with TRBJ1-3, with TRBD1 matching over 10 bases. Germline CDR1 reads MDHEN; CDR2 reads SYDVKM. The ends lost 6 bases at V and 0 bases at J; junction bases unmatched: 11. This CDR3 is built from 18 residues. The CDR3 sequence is CASSSGTGVHPSGNTIYF. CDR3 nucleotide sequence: TGTGCCAGCAGCTCCGGGACAGGGGTCCACCCCTCTGGAAACACCATATATTTT.

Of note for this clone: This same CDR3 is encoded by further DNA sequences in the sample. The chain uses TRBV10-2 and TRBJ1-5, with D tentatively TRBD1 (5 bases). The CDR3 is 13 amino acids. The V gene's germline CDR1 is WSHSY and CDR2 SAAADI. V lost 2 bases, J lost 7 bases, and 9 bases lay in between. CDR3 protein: CASSEGARQPQHF. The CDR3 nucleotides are TGCGCCAGCAGTGAGGGGGCCAGGCAGCCCCAGCATTTT.

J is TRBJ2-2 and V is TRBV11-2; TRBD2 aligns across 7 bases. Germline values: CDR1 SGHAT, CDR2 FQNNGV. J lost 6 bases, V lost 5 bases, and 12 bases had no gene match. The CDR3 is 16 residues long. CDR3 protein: CASSPSAGAGAGELFF. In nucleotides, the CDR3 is TGTGCCAGCAGCCCTAGCGCCGGGGCGGGGGCCGGGGAGCTGTTTTTT.

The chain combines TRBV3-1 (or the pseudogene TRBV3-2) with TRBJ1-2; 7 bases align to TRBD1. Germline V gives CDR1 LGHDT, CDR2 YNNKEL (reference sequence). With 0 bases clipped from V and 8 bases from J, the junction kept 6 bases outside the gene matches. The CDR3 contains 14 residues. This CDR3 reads CASSQDTTGNGYTF. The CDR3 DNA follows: TGTGCCAGCAGCCAAGATACGACAGGGAACGGCTACACCTTC.

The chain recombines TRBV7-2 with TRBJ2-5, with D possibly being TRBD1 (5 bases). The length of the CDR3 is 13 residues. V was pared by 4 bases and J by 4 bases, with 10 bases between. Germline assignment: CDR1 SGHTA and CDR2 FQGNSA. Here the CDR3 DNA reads TGTGCCAGCAGCTCAGGGTTCGGAGAGACCCAGTACTTC. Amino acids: CASSSGFGETQYF.

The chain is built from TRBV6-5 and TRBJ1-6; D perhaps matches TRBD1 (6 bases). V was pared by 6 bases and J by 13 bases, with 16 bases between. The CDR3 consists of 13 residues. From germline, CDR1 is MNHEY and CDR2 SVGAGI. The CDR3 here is CASRGIAGAPLHF. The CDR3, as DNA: TGTGCCAGCAGAGGGATCGCAGGGGCTCCCCTCCACTTT.